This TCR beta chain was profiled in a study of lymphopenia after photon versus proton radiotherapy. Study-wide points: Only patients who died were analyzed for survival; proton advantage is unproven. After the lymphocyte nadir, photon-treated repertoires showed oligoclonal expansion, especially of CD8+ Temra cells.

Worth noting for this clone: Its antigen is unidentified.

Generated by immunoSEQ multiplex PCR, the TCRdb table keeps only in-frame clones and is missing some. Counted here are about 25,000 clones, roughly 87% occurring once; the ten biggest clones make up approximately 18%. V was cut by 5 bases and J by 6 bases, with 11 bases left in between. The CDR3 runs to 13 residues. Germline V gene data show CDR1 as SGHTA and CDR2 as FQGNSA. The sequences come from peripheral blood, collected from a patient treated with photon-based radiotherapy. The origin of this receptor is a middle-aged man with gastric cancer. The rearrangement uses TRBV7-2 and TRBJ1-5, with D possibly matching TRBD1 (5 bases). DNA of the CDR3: TGTGCCAGCAGCCCCCAGGGAGGTCAGCCCCAGCATTTT. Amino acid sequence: CASSPQGGQPQHF.